Listed here are 25 T cell receptor beta chains from one sample, sequenced in a study of T cell repertoires in cytomegalovirus infection. These receptors have no identified antigens. MiXCR, run by TCRdb on the reads, gives a single entry per CDR3 protein. The table includes about 830,000 distinct CDR3 sequences, 30% to 35% detected once. Sequenced here: cultured CD8+ T cells from PBMCs, sampled from culture after CMV antigen stimulation. These receptors were collected from a human donor in good health (CMV status not recorded). Some clones in this sample may be carry-over from other donors' samples.

This clonotype was seen a handful of times. The J gene is TRBJ1-2, the V gene TRBV6-6; D ambiguous. Germline V gene sequence: CDR1 MNHNY, CDR2 SVGAGI (reference sequence). The CDR3 covers 13 residues. With 7 bases removed from V and 3 bases from J, the gap between germline ends came to 12 bases. In nucleotides, the CDR3 is TGTGCCAGCACCCCTAGACCACACTATGGCTACACCTTC. This gives the protein CASTPRPHYGYTF.

This clonotype was observed a handful of times. The rearrangement joins TRBV5-1 to TRBJ1-1; a possible D gene is TRBD1 (5 bases). CDR1 and CDR2 (germline): SGHRS, YFSETQ. Trimming took off 3 bases at V and 5 bases at J, with 14 bases between the two ends. The length of the CDR3 is 14 residues. CDR3 protein: CASSWDPTETEAFF. The CDR3 DNA reads as TGCGCCAGCAGCTGGGACCCCACCGAAACTGAAGCTTTCTTT.

The chain combines TRBV6-2 or TRBV6-3 with TRBJ2-2; perhaps TRBD1 as D (6 bases). CDR3 length: 16 residues. The germline CDR1 and CDR2 sequences are MNHEY and SVGEGT. Trimming took 6 bases from V and 4 from J, leaving 18 bases between them. The CDR3 here is CASRPITGTITGELFF. The CDR3, as DNA: TGTGCCAGCAGACCAATCACAGGGACGATCACCGGGGAGCTGTTTTTT.

V usage is TRBV29-1 and J usage is TRBJ2-1, with D possibly TRBD1 on 5 matching bases. The CDR3 contains 14 residues. Per the germline V gene, CDR1 is SQVTM and CDR2 is ANQGSEA. The V end was cut by 4 bases, the J end by 8 bases, with 18 bases between. Written as DNA, the CDR3 is TGCAGCGTTGCGTGGGCTGATGGGGCCGATGAGCAGTTCTTC. This codes for CSVAWADGADEQFF.

A few counts support this clonotype. The gene calls are TRBV27 and TRBJ1-4, with no clear D. Per the germline V gene, CDR1 is MNHEY and CDR2 is SMNVEV (reference sequence). The CDR3 sequence is 13 residues long. Deletions cut 4 bases from V and 6 bases from J, with 9 bases between. The CDR3 sequence: CASSSWEDEKLFF. In DNA form, the CDR3 reads TGTGCCAGCAGTTCCTGGGAAGATGAAAAACTGTTTTTT. Supplemented by reference TRBV27 and TRBJ1-4, the full variable domain reads EAQVTQNPRYLITVTGKKLTVTCSQNMNHEYMSWYRQDPGLGLRQIYYSMNVEVTDKGDVPEGYKVSRKEKRNFPLILESPSPNQTSLYFCASSSWEDEKLFFGSGTQLSVL.

This clonotype was detected a few times. The rearrangement joins TRBV20-1 to TRBJ2-1, with D tentatively TRBD1 (6 bases). The CDR3 is 13 amino acids. Germline lookup yields CDR1 DFQATT and CDR2 SNEGSKA (reference sequence). V lost 2 bases, J lost 2 bases, and 7 bases lay in between. This CDR3 reads CSARRDTYNEQFF. As DNA, the CDR3 is TGCAGTGCTAGACGGGACACCTACAATGAGCAGTTCTTC.

This clonotype was picked up a small number of times. This chain connects TRBV18 to TRBJ2-3; 9 nucleotides align to TRBD1. V lost 6 bases to trimming and J lost 2 bases; unmatched junction nucleotides: 15. The CDR3 spans 18 residues. The germline CDR1 and CDR2 sequences are KGHSH and LQKENI. The CDR3, as DNA: TGTGCCAGCTCGCGGGGCGACAGGGGGGCCTTCTTCACAGATACGCAGTATTTT. It encodes CASSRGDRGAFFTDTQYF. Drawing the rest from reference TRBV18 and TRBJ2-3, the complete variable domain is NAGVMQNPRHLVRRRGQEARLRCSPMKGHSHVYWYRQLPEEGLKFMVYLQKENIIDESGMPKERFSAEFPKEGPSILRIQQVVRGDSAAYFCASSRGDRGAFFTDTQYFGPGTRLTVL.

This clonotype was picked up many times. The CDR3 nucleotides read TGTGCCAGCAGCTTAACGCCCTGGACAGGGTACACTGAAGCTTTCTTT. Amino acids: CASSLTPWTGYTEAFF. The chain couples TRBV7-3 to TRBJ1-1; 8 bases map to TRBD1. The CDR3 runs to 16 residues. CDR1 and CDR2 (germline): SGHTA, FQGTGA. J gave up 3 bases and V 0 bases, and 6 bases lay outside the gene matches.

Ten or more counts support this clonotype. The chain has TRBV5-1 and TRBJ1-1; 8 nucleotides line up with TRBD1. The V and J ends lost 4 bases and 6 bases, in that order; junction bases with no gene match: 8. The CDR3 is 14 residues long. CDR1 is SGHRS and CDR2 is YFSETQ in the germline V gene. CDR3: CASSNGTGWAEAFF. CDR3 in DNA: TGCGCCAGCAGCAACGGGACAGGCTGGGCTGAAGCTTTCTTT.

This clonotype has at least ten counts. This sequence joins TRBV7-9 and TRBJ2-1; D possibly corresponds to TRBD1 (6 bases). This CDR3 is 15 amino acids long. CDR1 SEHNR and CDR2 FQNEAQ come from the germline V gene (reference sequence). With 5 bases removed from V and 3 bases from J, the gap between germline ends came to 14 bases. The CDR3 spells CASSPTGDVYNEQFF. DNA of the CDR3: TGTGCCAGCAGCCCGACAGGAGACGTCTACAATGAGCAGTTCTTC.

The chain joins TRBV6-6 to TRBJ1-1, with D uncertain. This CDR3 region has 14 residues. CDR1 and CDR2 (germline): MNHNY, SVGAGI (reference sequence). Trimming pared 4 bases from V and 1 base from J, leaving 10 bases between. The DNA of the CDR3 is TGTGCCAGCAGTTGGAATTGGAGGAACACTGAAGCTTTCTTT. Translation: CASSWNWRNTEAFF.

This sequence joins TRBV10-3 and TRBJ2-1; D possibly matches TRBD1 or TRBD2 (6 bases each). Germline V gene sequence: CDR1 ENHRY, CDR2 SYGVKD. The germline V and J ends were trimmed by 7 bases and 6 bases, with 19 bases remaining between them. The CDR3 runs to 15 residues. This CDR3 reads CAIIRGTGAGNEQFF. In DNA form, the CDR3 reads TGTGCCATCATCCGGGGGACGGGGGCGGGCAATGAGCAGTTCTTC.

The V call is TRBV27, the J call TRBJ2-6; a weak D match, TRBD2 (7 bases). Germline CDR1 MNHEY, CDR2 SMNVEV (reference sequence). The germline V and J ends were trimmed by 8 bases and 1 base, with 30 bases remaining between them. This CDR3 is built from 21 residues. The CDR3 DNA is TGTGCCAGCCGCTTATCAAGGGGGGGGGGCTCCTACTTATCTGGGGCCAACGTCCTGACTTTC. Its protein product is CASRLSRGGGSYLSGANVLTF. Together with reference TRBV27 and TRBJ2-6, the CDR3 gives the full variable domain: EAQVTQNPRYLITVTGKKLTVTCSQNMNHEYMSWYRQDPGLGLRQIYYSMNVEVTDKGDVPEGYKVSRKEKRNFPLILESPSPNQTSLYFCASRLSRGGGSYLSGANVLTFGAGSRLTVL.

This clonotype was detected many times. This sequence joins TRBV12-3 or TRBV12-4 and TRBJ2-1; 9 nucleotides match TRBD2. With 6 bases clipped from V and 6 bases from J, the junction kept 9 bases outside the gene matches. The CDR3 loop spans 15 amino acids. In nucleotides, the CDR3 is TGTGCCAGCAGGTCTCCTAGCGGGGCGATCAATGAGCAGTTCTTC. Protein sequence: CASRSPSGAINEQFF.

V is TRBV7-8 and J is TRBJ1-5; D unclear. V was shortened by 2 bases and J by 3 bases, with 8 bases between the two germline ends. The germline V gene encodes CDR1 SGHVS and CDR2 FQNEAQ. CDR3 length: 14 amino acids. DNA for the CDR3: TGTGCCAGCAGCTTAAAGAAATACAATCAGCCCCAGCATTTT. Protein: CASSLKKYNQPQHF.

The chain joins TRBV28 to TRBJ1-5, with D hard to call. V shed 3 bases and J shed 3 bases, with 12 bases lying between them. This CDR3 contains 15 residues. Looked up from germline, CDR1 is MDHEN and CDR2 is SYDVKM. The CDR3 nucleotides read TGTGCCAGCAGTTTGGAGCAGGATATCAATCAGCCCCAGCATTTT. Amino acid sequence: CASSLEQDINQPQHF. Supplemented by reference TRBV28 and TRBJ1-5, the full variable domain reads DVKVTQSSRYLVKRTGEKVFLECVQDMDHENMFWYRQDPGLGLRLIYFSYDVKMKEKGDIPEGYSVSREKKERFSLILESASTNQTSMYLCASSLEQDINQPQHFGDGTRLSIL.

This clonotype was counted only a few times. The chain has TRBV2 and TRBJ2-7, with D tentatively TRBD1 or TRBD2 (5 bases each). Germline CDR1 SNHLY, CDR2 FYNNEI. The CDR3 loop spans 13 amino acids. V was clipped by 10 bases and J by 1 base, with 14 bases between them. The CDR3 sequence is CAMWGTVSYEQYV. The CDR3 DNA follows: TGTGCCATGTGGGGGACCGTGTCCTACGAGCAGTACGTC.

The chain carries TRBV12-3 or TRBV12-4 and TRBJ1-1; D may be TRBD1 (6 bases). V lost 6 bases and J 7 bases, leaving 12 bases between the germline ends. This CDR3 has 12 residues. CDR3 in amino acids: CASRWGPVEAFF. Written as DNA, the CDR3 is TGTGCCAGCAGGTGGGGGCCGGTTGAAGCTTTCTTT.

This clonotype has a handful of counts. This chain links TRBV7-9 with TRBJ1-2; 8 bases match TRBD1. The CDR3 is 13 amino acids. Germline assignment: CDR1 SEHNR and CDR2 FQNEAQ (reference sequence). After removal of 1 base from V and 9 bases from J, the junction contained 4 bases not matched to a gene. The CDR3 DNA follows: TGTGCCAGCAGCTTAGGGACAGGGTATCGCTACACCTTC. Residues: CASSLGTGYRYTF.

The chain joins TRBV10-2 to TRBJ1-1; no firm D call. The CDR3 covers 13 residues. V was trimmed by 3 bases and J by 7 bases, leaving 12 bases between them. CDR1 and CDR2 from the germline V gene are WSHSY and SAAADI. This CDR3 reads CASSERRAGEAFF. The CDR3 nucleotides are TGCGCCAGCAGTGAACGTAGGGCCGGTGAAGCTTTCTTT.

The chain uses TRBV19 and TRBJ2-3; D is tentatively TRBD1 or TRBD2 (5 bases each). The CDR3 runs to 16 residues. Germline loops: CDR1 LNHDA, CDR2 SQIVND (reference sequence). V lost 5 bases to trimming and J lost 4 bases, with 19 bases between them. CDR3 in DNA: TGTGCCAGTAGTGCCTTTGGGGGTAGTTTCGCAGATACGCAGTATTTT. Protein: CASSAFGGSFADTQYF.

Of note for this clonotype: The junction shows a germline mismatch at one end, possibly a read error. The chain has TRBV14 and TRBJ1-1; D might be TRBD1 (6 bases). Germline assignment: CDR1 SGHDN and CDR2 FVKESK. This CDR3 spans 15 amino acids. The CDR3 DNA reads as TGTGTCAGCAGCCAAGTTGTTGGGGGCAGCGCTGAAGCTTTCTTT. Protein product: CVSSQVVGGSAEAFF.

At least ten counts were recorded for this clonotype. The chain has TRBV7-2 and TRBJ2-7; tentatively, D is TRBD1 (6 bases). The CDR3 sequence is 14 residues long. Trimming left V 5 bases short and J 6 bases short, with 17 bases between. The germline V gene encodes CDR1 SGHTA and CDR2 FQGNSA. CDR3 sequence: CASSVGTQLFEQYV. The CDR3 bases are TGTGCCAGCAGCGTCGGGACACAACTTTTCGAGCAGTACGTC.

This clonotype was seen a handful of times. The chain carries TRBV7-6 and TRBJ1-1; tentatively, D is TRBD1 (5 bases). V shed 5 bases and J shed 4 bases, with 14 bases lying between them. The CDR3 spans 14 residues. CDR1 and CDR2 (germline): SGHVS, FNYEAQ. The CDR3 DNA is TGTGCCAGCAGCCCCGGCCCGCAGGGCACTGAAGCTTTCTTT. It codes for CASSPGPQGTEAFF.

This clonotype has a handful of counts. The chain carries TRBV7-9 and TRBJ1-5; D unclear. The V and J ends lost 5 bases and 1 base respectively, with 12 bases between them. The CDR3 runs 15 residues. Germline lookup yields CDR1 SEHNR and CDR2 FQNEAQ (reference sequence). The DNA for the CDR3 is TGTGCCAGCAGCCCCTGGGGTGGGAGCAATCAGCCCCAGCATTTT. Residues: CASSPWGGSNQPQHF.